This T cell receptor beta chain is from a study of blood T cell repertoires in COVID-19. Study summary: Sites across the United States, Italy and Spain contributed samples from acute and convalescent COVID-19.

Per the germline V gene, CDR1 is LNHDA and CDR2 is SQIVND (reference sequence). The CDR3 is 16 amino acids. The ends were cut back, 4 bases at V and 6 bases at J, with 18 bases in the middle. Using immunoSEQ multiplex PCR, the repertoire was profiled, and TCRdb retains in-frame clones only, with some absent. The repertoire has about 130,000 clones, about 85% of them found once; the top ten carry about 11%. The source is a man aged 55 to 69 with acute or convalescent COVID-19. Source material: peripheral blood. The gene calls are TRBV19 and TRBJ2-2; possibly TRBD2 for D (6 bases). The CDR3 region is CASSRPGTLGSGELFF. The DNA of the CDR3 is TGTGCCAGTAGTAGGCCGGGGACTTTGGGGTCCGGGGAGCTGTTTTTT.